The 16 T cell receptor beta chains in this list originate from one sample, sequenced in a study of cytomegalovirus exposure and HLA in healthy donors. The PCR had 60 Vbeta and 13 Jbeta primers. Clones were read by immunoSEQ multiplex PCR, and TCRdb kept only the in-frame ones, dropping some. The table has tens of thousands of clones, less than 80% seen once. Input material: PBMCs. The receptors come from a man in his 60s in good health and CMV-seropositive.

The chain combines TRBV10-3 with TRBJ1-5; TRBD1 matches at 9 bases. The ends lost 5 bases at V and 3 bases at J; junction bases unmatched: 2. The germline CDR1 and CDR2 sequences are ENHRY and SYGVKD. The CDR3 sequence is 14 residues long. The CDR3 here is CAISRDRDNQPQHF. The CDR3 DNA is TGTGCCATCAGTCGGGACAGGGACAATCAGCCCCAGCATTTT.

In DNA form, the CDR3 reads TGTGCCAGCAGCCTTCAGGGCGGCTACACCTTC. This gives the protein CASSLQGGYTF. This sequence joins TRBV5-4 and TRBJ1-2, with D perhaps TRBD1 (5 bases). Looked up from germline, CDR1 is SGHNT and CDR2 is YYREEE (reference sequence). V shed 4 bases and J shed 8 bases, with 9 bases lying between them. CDR3 length: 11 amino acids. Combining the CDR3 with reference TRBV5-4 and TRBJ1-2 gives the whole variable domain ETGVTQSPTHLIKTRGQQVTLRCSSQSGHNTVSWYQQALGQGPQFIFQYYREEENGRGNFPPRFSGLQFPNYSSELNVNALELDDSALYLCASSLQGGYTFGSGTRLTVV.

The rearrangement links TRBV11-1 to TRBJ1-1, with TRBD1 matching 9 bases. Germline CDR1 SGHAT, CDR2 FQDESV (reference sequence). This CDR3 has 15 amino acids. The V gene end was trimmed by 4 bases and the J gene end by 5 bases; junction bases not matched to a gene: 8. CDR3 coding DNA: TGTGCCAGCAGCTATGGGGGGACAGGGTCGACTGAAGCTTTCTTT. Protein sequence: CASSYGGTGSTEAFF.

The chain recombines TRBV7-6 with TRBJ2-5, with 10 bases lining up with TRBD2. The CDR3 loop spans 15 amino acids. The trim removed 4 bases at V and 5 bases at J, leaving 7 bases unmatched. Germline-derived CDR1 and CDR2 are SGHVS and FNYEAQ. The CDR3 region has the DNA TGTGCCAGCAGCTCCTCTAGCGGGAGAGGGGAGACCCAGTACTTC. The encoded protein is CASSSSSGRGETQYF. The full variable domain, rest sourced from reference TRBV7-6 and TRBJ2-5, is GAGVSQSPRYKVTKRGQDVALRCDPISGHVSLYWYRQALGQGPEFLTYFNYEAQQDKSGLPNDRFSAERPEGSISTLTIQRTEQRDSAMYRCASSSSSGRGETQYFGPGTRLLVL.

CDR3 DNA: TGTGCCAGCAGCTTCGGGGGTCTCGGTCAGGGTAATGGCTACACCTTC. Residues: CASSFGGLGQGNGYTF. The chain has TRBV7-9 and TRBJ1-2, with D possibly TRBD1 on 5 matching bases. Germline V gives CDR1 SEHNR, CDR2 FQNEAQ (reference sequence). With 3 bases removed from V and 6 bases from J, the gap between germline ends came to 20 bases. This CDR3 contains 16 residues.

The gene calls are TRBV4-2 and TRBJ1-5, with 11 bases fitting TRBD1. Germline lookup yields CDR1 LGHNA and CDR2 YNFKEQ. The CDR3 has 17 residues. The ends lost 6 bases at V and 5 bases at J; junction bases unmatched: 12. CDR3 sequence (DNA): TGTGCCAGCAGGCCCGGGACAGGGGGGGTTAATGATCAGCCCCAGCATTTT. Its protein product is CASRPGTGGVNDQPQHF.

The chain joins TRBV5-1 to TRBJ2-1; 7 nucleotides align to TRBD2. The germline V gene encodes CDR1 SGHRS and CDR2 YFSETQ. Unmatched junction bases numbered 14, after V lost 4 bases and J lost 1 base. CDR3 length: 18 amino acids. The CDR3 sequence is CASSLTTSLGGSYNEQFF. CDR3 DNA sequence: TGCGCCAGCAGCCTGACGACTAGCTTAGGAGGTTCCTACAATGAGCAGTTCTTC.

The rearrangement uses TRBV6-5 and TRBJ2-7; 8 bases fit TRBD2. Germline V gives CDR1 MNHEY, CDR2 SVGAGI. The CDR3 totals 13 residues. V lost 8 bases, J lost 5 bases, and 8 bases stayed unmatched. CDR3 bases: TGTGCCAGCCTAGGGCGGGAGGCGCACGAGCAGTACTTC. This gives the protein CASLGREAHEQYF.

CDR3 sequence: CASSPQVNQPQHF. DNA for the CDR3: TGCGCCAGCAGCCCGCAGGTTAATCAGCCCCAGCATTTT. The V gene is TRBV4-1, the J gene TRBJ1-5; D unclear. Trimming cost V 4 bases and J 4 bases, with 8 bases left between them. The germline V gene encodes CDR1 MGHRA and CDR2 YSYEKL. The CDR3 has 13 residues.

This rearrangement joins TRBV19 to TRBJ2-6; 14 nucleotides line up with TRBD2. Germline V gives CDR1 LNHDA, CDR2 SQIVND (reference sequence). The V gene end was trimmed by 6 bases and the J gene end by 0 bases; junction bases not matched to a gene: 4. CDR3 length equals 18 residues. In DNA form, the CDR3 reads TGTGCCAGTAGCAAGGGACTAGCGGGGGCCTCTGGGGCCAACGTCCTGACTTTC. This sequence encodes CASSKGLAGASGANVLTF.

The gene calls are TRBV27 and TRBJ2-1, with D unclear. The germline V gene encodes CDR1 MNHEY and CDR2 SMNVEV (reference sequence). V was trimmed by 4 bases and J by 4 bases, leaving 5 bases between them. CDR3 length: 12 residues. In nucleotides, the CDR3 is TGTGCCAGCAGTTCCCAGTACAATGAGCAGTTCTTC. Translated, it gives CASSSQYNEQFF.

This clone came up once. The V call is TRBV10-3, the J call TRBJ2-1, with 9 bases lining up with TRBD1. V trimming: 10 bases; J trimming: 7 bases; junction bases outside the gene matches: 5. CDR3 length equals 12 residues. Germline V gene lookup returns CDR1 ENHRY and CDR2 SYGVKD. The CDR3 loop is CATGQGWNEQFF. The DNA for the CDR3 is TGTGCCACAGGACAGGGGTGGAATGAGCAGTTCTTC.

In its sample, this clone was seen once. This chain joins TRBV6-1 and TRBJ2-7; D unresolved. Germline CDR1 is MNHNS and CDR2 is SASEGT. V gave up 2 bases and J gave up 3 bases, with 2 bases separating them. The CDR3 loop spans 11 amino acids. CDR3 coding DNA: TGTGCCAGCAGTGAACTCTACGAGCAGTACTTC. Protein: CASSELYEQYF.

V usage is TRBV11-3 and J usage is TRBJ2-1; 13 bases match TRBD2. Germline V gives CDR1 SGHNT, CDR2 YENEEA. This CDR3 is 17 amino acids long. The trim removed 0 bases at V and 8 bases at J, leaving 7 bases unmatched. The CDR3 region is CASSLERWTSGSYEQFF. As DNA, the CDR3 is TGTGCCAGCAGCTTAGAACGCTGGACTAGCGGGAGCTATGAGCAGTTCTTC. The full variable domain, its missing parts supplied by reference TRBV11-3 and TRBJ2-1, is EAGVVQSPRYKIIEKKQPVAFWCNPISGHNTLYWYLQNLGQGPELLIRYENEEAVDDSQLPKDRFSAERLKGVDSTLKIQPAELGDSAVYLCASSLERWTSGSYEQFFGPGTRLTVL.

The chain couples TRBV4-2 to TRBJ1-4; the D is unclear. The length of the CDR3 is 16 residues. Germline CDR1 reads LGHNA; CDR2 reads YNFKEQ. The V and J ends lost 2 bases and 8 bases respectively, with 18 bases between them. CDR3 nucleotide sequence: TGTGCCAGCAGCCAAAGTCTGGCAGCGACCCTGGAAAAACTGTTTTTT. Its protein product is CASSQSLAATLEKLFF.

This clone was seen a few times. The rearrangement links TRBV6-1 to TRBJ2-7; D remains unclear. CDR1 is MNHNS and CDR2 is SASEGT in the germline V gene. CDR3 length: 12 residues. V was shortened by 5 bases and J by 3 bases, with 8 bases between the two germline ends. This CDR3 is CASSFTYYEQYF. The CDR3 DNA reads as TGTGCCAGCAGTTTTACATACTACGAGCAGTACTTC.